The 28 T cell receptor beta chains below come from one sample, sequenced in a study of CD8 T cells in Susac syndrome. A quantity of about 0.5 to 1 ug RNA underwent reverse transcription using random hexamers. Using its own MiXCR run on the immunoSEQ multiplex PCR reads, TCRdb lists one record per CDR3 protein. The sample records 150,000 to 200,000 distinct CDR3 sequences, around 95% being singletons. What was sequenced was CD4+ T cells from PBMCs. The source of these receptors is a human donor with Susac syndrome.

This clonotype was seen more than once but under ten times. This chain connects TRBV20-1 to TRBJ1-2; 10 bases are shared with TRBD1. The germline CDR1 and CDR2 sequences are DFQATT and SNEGSKA (reference sequence). V was pared by 5 bases and J by 3 bases, with 3 bases of the junction left unmatched. CDR3 length equals 13 residues. CDR3: CSASGTGDYGYTF. The CDR3 DNA is TGCAGTGCTTCCGGGACAGGGGACTATGGCTACACCTTC.

V is TRBV12-3 or TRBV12-4 and J is TRBJ2-5; TRBD1 or TRBD2 may be the D gene (5 bases each). Trimming took 3 bases from V and 5 from J, leaving 10 bases between them. The CDR3 loop spans 13 amino acids. CDR3 loop: CASSFGASETQYF. The CDR3 DNA is TGTGCCAGCAGTTTCGGGGCGTCGGAGACCCAGTACTTC.

The rearrangement joins TRBV6-5 to TRBJ2-5; D gene ambiguous. V lost 4 bases and J 6 bases, leaving 6 bases between the germline ends. This CDR3 has 11 amino acids. Germline values: CDR1 MNHEY, CDR2 SVGAGI. The CDR3, as DNA: TGTGCCAGCAGTTCTATACAGACCCAGTACTTC. The encoded protein is CASSSIQTQYF.

The V gene is TRBV6-5, the J gene TRBJ2-7; 12 positions match TRBD2. The V and J ends lost 0 bases and 3 bases, in that order; junction bases with no gene match: 0. The V gene's germline CDR1 is MNHEY and CDR2 SVGAGI. The CDR3 consists of 15 residues. CDR3 region: CASSYSGLAGYEQYF. DNA of the CDR3: TGTGCCAGCAGTTACTCGGGACTAGCGGGCTACGAGCAGTACTTC.

V and J are TRBV20-1 and TRBJ1-1; the D is unclear. V was shortened by 2 bases and J by 0 bases, with 7 bases between the two germline ends. Germline V gene lookup returns CDR1 DFQATT and CDR2 SNEGSKA (reference sequence). CDR3 length: 13 residues. CDR3 region: CSARTRVNTEAFF. In DNA form, the CDR3 reads TGCAGTGCTAGAACCAGAGTGAACACTGAAGCTTTCTTT.

J is TRBJ2-5 and V is TRBV7-6, with D maybe TRBD1 (6 bases). Trimming left V 5 bases short and J 5 bases short, with 15 bases between. Per the germline V gene, CDR1 is SGHVS and CDR2 is FNYEAQ. The CDR3 has 14 residues. The CDR3 bases are TGTGCCAGCAGCCTGAACAGGGTGGACGAGACCCAGTACTTC. Translated, it gives CASSLNRVDETQYF.

The chain combines TRBV2 with TRBJ2-1; 15 bases align to TRBD2. The V gene end was trimmed by 7 bases and the J gene end by 16 bases; junction bases not matched to a gene: 11. CDR1 and CDR2 (germline): SNHLY, FYNNEI. This CDR3 is built from 14 residues. Here the CDR3 DNA reads TGTGCCAGCAACCAAAGGACTAGCGGGGGGGTAGGATTCTTC. This encodes CASNQRTSGGVGFF.

This chain links TRBV13 with TRBJ2-7; no clear D. Trimming left V 5 bases short and J 6 bases short, with 8 bases between. In germline, CDR1 is PRHDT, CDR2 FYEKMQ (reference sequence). There are 11 residues in the CDR3. This CDR3 reads CASSPGIEQYF. CDR3 nucleotides: TGTGCCAGCAGCCCTGGGATCGAGCAGTACTTC.

The chain has TRBV5-6 and TRBJ2-5; D is possibly TRBD2 (6 bases). V was shortened by 3 bases and J by 6 bases, with 12 bases between the two germline ends. The CDR3 runs to 13 residues. Germline V CDR1 and CDR2: SGHDT, YYEEEE. The CDR3 spells CASSSSSVQTQYF. CDR3 DNA: TGTGCCAGCAGCTCCTCTAGCGTGCAGACCCAGTACTTC. The whole variable domain, remainder taken from reference TRBV5-6 and TRBJ2-5, is DAGVTQSPTHLIKTRGQQVTLRCSPKSGHDTVSWYQQALGQGPQFIFQYYEEEERQRGNFPDRFSGHQFPNYSSELNVNALLLGDSALYLCASSSSSVQTQYFGPGTRLLVL.

The chain carries TRBV28 and TRBJ1-1, with a tentative D call TRBD1 (6 bases). This CDR3 has 15 residues. Trimming cost V 3 bases and J 5 bases, with 16 bases left between them. CDR1 and CDR2 (germline): MDHEN, SYDVKM. CDR3 loop: CASSLGRGLSTEAFF. The CDR3 DNA is TGTGCCAGCAGTTTGGGCAGGGGTCTGAGTACTGAAGCTTTCTTT.

The chain carries TRBV20-1 and TRBJ2-6; D remains unclear. Trimming took off 0 bases at V and 4 bases at J, with 13 bases between the two ends. CDR3 length equals 16 residues. The germline V gene encodes CDR1 DFQATT and CDR2 SNEGSKA (reference sequence). The CDR3 spells CSARDLNSPGANVLTF. DNA for the CDR3: TGCAGTGCTAGAGATCTGAACAGCCCCGGGGCCAACGTCCTGACTTTC.

This sequence joins TRBV12-3 or TRBV12-4 and TRBJ2-2; TRBD2 aligns across 8 bases. The V segment lost 6 bases and the J segment 4 bases; nucleotides outside the gene matches: 4. The CDR3 is made up of 14 amino acids. This chain's CDR3 is CASRPSGFTGELFF. Here the CDR3 DNA reads TGTGCCAGCAGACCTAGCGGGTTCACCGGGGAGCTGTTTTTT.

The chain employs TRBV30 and TRBJ1-4; D is uncertain. Germline V gene lookup returns CDR1 GTSNPN and CDR2 SVGIG (reference sequence). This CDR3 has 13 amino acids. V was trimmed by 3 bases and J by 0 bases, leaving 5 bases between them. The CDR3 loop is CAWRLATNEKLFF. The CDR3 DNA is TGTGCCTGGAGGCTTGCAACTAATGAAAAACTGTTTTTT.

The CDR3 DNA follows: TGTGCCAGTAGTATTTGGGGGACGAACACTGAAGCTTTCTTT. Translated, it gives CASSIWGTNTEAFF. The V and J genes are TRBV19 and TRBJ1-1; D may be TRBD1 (5 bases). V dropped 3 bases and J dropped 1 base, with 9 bases sitting between them. This CDR3 contains 14 residues. Germline-derived CDR1 and CDR2 are LNHDA and SQIVND (reference sequence).

This chain joins TRBV6-2 or TRBV6-3 and TRBJ2-5, with D possibly matching TRBD1 (6 bases). With 1 base removed from V and 2 bases from J, the gap between germline ends came to 17 bases. Germline loops: CDR1 MNHEY, CDR2 SVGEGT. This CDR3 contains 17 residues. CDR3: CASSYLVETGRQETQYF. CDR3 coding DNA: TGTGCCAGCAGTTACTTGGTGGAAACAGGGAGACAAGAGACCCAGTACTTC.

This clonotype came up once. The V and J genes are TRBV12-3 or TRBV12-4 and TRBJ2-6, with 7 nucleotides matching TRBD1. The CDR3 sequence is 17 residues long. V lost 3 bases and J lost 2; bases outside the gene matches: 7. The CDR3 region has the DNA TGTGCCAGCAGTTTTGAGGGGGCGTTGCCTGGGGCCAACGTCCTGACTTTC. Translated, it gives CASSFEGALPGANVLTF.

V gene TRBV27 combines with J gene TRBJ1-5; possibly TRBD1 for D (5 bases). Trimming removed 1 base from V and 2 bases from J, with 9 bases in between. CDR3 length equals 15 residues. Germline CDR1 and CDR2: MNHEY and SMNVEV (reference sequence). The CDR3 DNA sequence: TGTGCCAGCAGTTTATGGGGACTGGGCAATCAGCCCCAGCATTTT. This translates into CASSLWGLGNQPQHF.

This clonotype was picked up one time. The chain links TRBV6-6 to TRBJ2-3, with D uncertain. Trimming shortened V by 3 bases and J by 14 bases, and 18 bases separated the two germline ends. This CDR3 has 13 residues. Germline V lookup: CDR1 MNHNY, CDR2 SVGAGI (reference sequence). This CDR3 is CASSYPLIEKWYF. The CDR3 bases are TGTGCCAGCAGTTATCCCCTGATCGAGAAATGGTATTTT.

CDR3 residues: CASSYSGSWPQHF. CDR3 in DNA: TGTGCCAGCAGTTACTCGGGGTCATGGCCCCAGCATTTT. The rearrangement uses TRBV6-2 or TRBV6-3 and TRBJ1-5; D gene ambiguous. The germline gives CDR1 MNHEY, CDR2 SVGEGT. CDR3 size: 13 residues. V was clipped by 0 bases and J by 9 bases, with 9 bases between them.

DNA for the CDR3: TGTGCCAGCTCACCAAGAGGACCGGCAACTAATGAAAAACTGTTTTTT. This gives the protein CASSPRGPATNEKLFF. This chain joins TRBV18 and TRBJ1-4, with no clear D. This CDR3 is built from 16 residues. Germline V gene lookup returns CDR1 KGHSH and CDR2 LQKENI. Trimming pared 2 bases from V and 0 bases from J, leaving 10 bases between.

The chain has TRBV7-3 and TRBJ2-3; TRBD2 is a possible D gene (7 bases). The CDR3 covers 15 residues. The germline V gene has CDR1 SGHTA and CDR2 FQGTGA. Trimming removed 3 bases at V and 2 bases at J, with 12 bases between. CDR3 protein: CASSFRGGHTDTQYF. CDR3 DNA sequence: TGTGCCAGCAGCTTTAGGGGGGGCCACACAGATACGCAGTATTTT.

J is TRBJ2-6 and V is TRBV18; D ambiguous. CDR3 length: 14 residues. Trimming shortened V by 5 bases and J by 0 bases, and 5 bases separated the two germline ends. CDR1 is KGHSH, CDR2 LQKENI, per germline. The CDR3 sequence: CASSSDSGANVLTF. CDR3 coding DNA: TGTGCCAGCTCATCGGACTCTGGGGCCAACGTCCTGACTTTC.

V gene TRBV6-5 combines with J gene TRBJ1-1, with D unclear. CDR1 and CDR2 from the germline V gene are MNHEY and SVGAGI. This CDR3 is 13 amino acids long. V was clipped by 6 bases and J by 1 base, with 9 bases between them. The CDR3 protein is CASSWYRNTEAFF. The CDR3 DNA is TGTGCCAGCAGCTGGTACAGGAACACTGAAGCTTTCTTT.

The chain uses TRBV19 and TRBJ2-2, with a tentative D call TRBD2 (5 bases). There are 14 residues in the CDR3. Trimming left V 10 bases short and J 1 base short, with 13 bases between. Germline CDR1 reads LNHDA; CDR2 reads SQIVND (reference sequence). CDR3 nucleotide sequence: TGTGCCACCAGCCGGAGGTGGAACACCGGGGAGCTGTTTTTT. This codes for CATSRRWNTGELFF.

The chain uses TRBV11-2 and TRBJ2-6, with D unresolved. The CDR3 sequence is 16 residues long. The V gene lost 1 base and the J gene lost 1 base, with 8 bases spanning the gap. CDR1 is SGHAT and CDR2 is FQNNGV in the germline V gene. Written as DNA, the CDR3 is TGTGCCAGCAGCTTAGGACCCGGGTCTGGGGCCAACGTCCTGACTTTC. Its protein product is CASSLGPGSGANVLTF.

The J gene is TRBJ2-3, the V gene TRBV20-1; TRBD2 matches 7 bases. V dropped 1 base and J dropped 2; count of bases not matched to a gene: 3. CDR1 is DFQATT, CDR2 SNEGSKA, per germline (reference sequence). The length of the CDR3 is 14 residues. The CDR3 DNA reads TGCAGTGCTAGAGTGGGGGGGGTCACAGATACGCAGTATTTT. This translates into CSARVGGVTDTQYF.

This chain joins TRBV5-6 and TRBJ2-2; 10 bases map to TRBD1. Trimming at V came to 0 bases and at J to 6 bases, leaving 5 bases not matched to a gene. This CDR3 comprises 16 residues. Germline-derived CDR1 and CDR2 are SGHDT and YYEEEE. The CDR3 sequence is CASSLDVTGGAGELFF. In DNA form, the CDR3 reads TGTGCCAGCAGCTTGGATGTGACAGGGGGCGCCGGGGAGCTGTTTTTT.

This chain links TRBV12-3 or TRBV12-4 with TRBJ2-5, with D tentatively TRBD2 (5 bases). V was shortened by 7 bases and J by 5 bases, with 14 bases between the two germline ends. The CDR3 runs 13 residues. This CDR3 is CASTRTGRETQYF. The CDR3 DNA reads as TGTGCCAGCACTAGGACTGGGCGGGAGACCCAGTACTTC.